The clone carrying this TCR beta chain was seen a handful of times. The antigen remains undetermined. The record originates from a study of T cells after yellow fever vaccination. The CDR3 has 12 residues. Germline V gene lookup returns CDR1 SGHAT and CDR2 FQNNGV. Trimming at V came to 10 bases and at J to 5 bases, leaving 2 bases not matched to a gene. UMIs were added to TCR cDNA along with a universal primer site when it was made by 5'RACE template switching. Each CDR3 protein is one row after TCRdb ran MiXCR on the 5' RACE reads. The sample holds approximately 340,000 distinct CDR3 sequences; 8.5% to 9% are singletons and the top ten take approximately 19%. General study points: The secondary response peaked faster, at day 5 versus 15, but was weaker. Contaminating bulk clonotypes could be abundant in FACS-sorted repertoires. Subsequent to the booster, the majority of primary-vaccination clones reappeared (96% CD4, 70% to 90% CD8).

The TCR originated in a man between 18 and 29 years old who received the YFV17D yellow fever vaccine. The gene calls are TRBV11-2 and TRBJ2-3, with 11 bases aligning to TRBD2. This specimen was PBMCs, taken on the day of the first yellow fever vaccination. CDR3 sequence reads: CATGLAGDTQYF. CDR3 nucleotide sequence: TGTGCCACCGGACTAGCGGGAGATACGCAGTATTTT.